This TCR beta chain emerged from a study of T-cell reconstitution after alpha-beta-depleted transplantation in children. A TCRbeta library incorporating unique molecular identifiers was prepared. Via MiXCR, TCRdb re-called the PCR reads, giving one row per CDR3 protein. The sample includes around 190,000 distinct CDR3 sequences, around 7% of them seen just once. V was trimmed by 0 bases and J by 2 bases, leaving 9 bases between them. The CDR3 is 14 residues long. Germline lookup yields CDR1 SGHRS and CDR2 YFSETQ. This clonotype was found many times. Its antigen is as yet unknown. The study's findings and limits: T-cell counts and diversity at one year post-transplant came mainly from newly produced T cells. Alpha-beta T cells about two months after transplant reportedly derived from several hundred expanded graft clones.

The sequence derives from a boy aged 2 to 9 with acute lymphoblastic leukemia, due to receive a stem cell transplant. The V call is TRBV5-1, the J call TRBJ2-7; perhaps TRBD2 as D (5 bases). The sequencing used PBMCs, collected before TCRalphabeta/CD19-depleted stem cell transplant. CDR3 sequence (DNA): TGCGCCAGCAGCTTGGTCTCGGGGACCTACGAGCAGTACTTC. It encodes CASSLVSGTYEQYF.